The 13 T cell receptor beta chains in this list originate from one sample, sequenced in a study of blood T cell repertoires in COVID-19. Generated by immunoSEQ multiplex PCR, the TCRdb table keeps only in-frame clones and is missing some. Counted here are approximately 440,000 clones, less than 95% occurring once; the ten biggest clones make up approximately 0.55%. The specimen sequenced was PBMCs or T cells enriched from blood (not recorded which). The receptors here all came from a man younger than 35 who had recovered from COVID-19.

The CDR3 DNA sequence: TGTGCCAGCAGCGTAGATTGGGCTAGCGGCAATGAGCAGTTCTTC. This gives the protein CASSVDWASGNEQFF. This chain uses TRBV9 with TRBJ2-1; 7 bases match TRBD2. The germline gives CDR1 SGDLS, CDR2 YYNGEE. V dropped 0 bases and J dropped 6; count of bases not matched to a gene: 6. The CDR3 loop spans 15 amino acids.

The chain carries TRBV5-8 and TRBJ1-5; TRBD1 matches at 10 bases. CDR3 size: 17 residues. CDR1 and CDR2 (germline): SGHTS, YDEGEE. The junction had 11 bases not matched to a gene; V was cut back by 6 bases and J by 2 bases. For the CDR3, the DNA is TGTGCCAGCAACCCCGGGACAGGGGTAATTGGCAATCAGCCCCAGCATTTT. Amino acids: CASNPGTGVIGNQPQHF.

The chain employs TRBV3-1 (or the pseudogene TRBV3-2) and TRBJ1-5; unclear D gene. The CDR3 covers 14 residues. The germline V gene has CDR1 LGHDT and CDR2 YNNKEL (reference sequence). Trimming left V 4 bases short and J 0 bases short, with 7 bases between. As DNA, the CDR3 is TGTGCCAGCAGCCTACAGATTAGCAATCAGCCCCAGCATTTT. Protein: CASSLQISNQPQHF.

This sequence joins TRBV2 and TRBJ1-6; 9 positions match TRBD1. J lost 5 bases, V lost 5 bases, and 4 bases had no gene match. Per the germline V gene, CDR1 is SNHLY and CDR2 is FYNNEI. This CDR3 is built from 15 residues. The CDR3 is CASSLQGADNSPLHF. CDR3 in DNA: TGTGCCAGCAGTTTACAGGGGGCAGATAATTCACCCCTCCACTTT.

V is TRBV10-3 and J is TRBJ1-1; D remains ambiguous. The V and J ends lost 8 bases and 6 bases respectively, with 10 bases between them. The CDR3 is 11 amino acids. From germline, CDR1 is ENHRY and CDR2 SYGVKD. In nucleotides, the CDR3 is TGTGCCATCGCCGGTCGCGCTGAAGCTTTCTTT. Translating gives CAIAGRAEAFF.

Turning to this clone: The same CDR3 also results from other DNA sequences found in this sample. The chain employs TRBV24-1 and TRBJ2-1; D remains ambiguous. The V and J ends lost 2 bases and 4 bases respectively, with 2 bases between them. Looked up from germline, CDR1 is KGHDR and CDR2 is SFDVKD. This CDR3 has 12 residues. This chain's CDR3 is CATSDSYNEQFF. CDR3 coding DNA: TGTGCCACCAGTGATTCGTACAATGAGCAGTTCTTC.

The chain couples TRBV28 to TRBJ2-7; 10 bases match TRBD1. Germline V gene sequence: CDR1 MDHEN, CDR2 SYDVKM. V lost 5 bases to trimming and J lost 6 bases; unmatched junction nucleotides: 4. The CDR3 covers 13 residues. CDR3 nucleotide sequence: TGTGCCAGCAGTCGACAGGGGGCGCCCGAGCAGTACTTC. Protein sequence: CASSRQGAPEQYF.

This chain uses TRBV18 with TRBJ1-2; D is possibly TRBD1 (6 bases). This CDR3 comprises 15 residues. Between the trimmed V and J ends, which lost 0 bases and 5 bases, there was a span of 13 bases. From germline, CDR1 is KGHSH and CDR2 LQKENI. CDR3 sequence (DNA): TGTGCCAGCTCACCACCCACCAGGGGTGGTTATGGCTACACCTTC. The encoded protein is CASSPPTRGGYGYTF.

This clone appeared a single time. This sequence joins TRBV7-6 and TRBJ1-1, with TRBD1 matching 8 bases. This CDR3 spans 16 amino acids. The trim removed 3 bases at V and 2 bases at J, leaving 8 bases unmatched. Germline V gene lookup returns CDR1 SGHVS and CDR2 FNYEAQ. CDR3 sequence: CASSLRGTGGNTEAFF. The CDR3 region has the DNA TGTGCCAGCAGCTTGAGAGGGACAGGAGGCAACACTGAAGCTTTCTTT. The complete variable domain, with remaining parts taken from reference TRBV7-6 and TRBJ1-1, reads GAGVSQSPRYKVTKRGQDVALRCDPISGHVSLYWYRQALGQGPEFLTYFNYEAQQDKSGLPNDRFSAERPEGSISTLTIQRTEQRDSAMYRCASSLRGTGGNTEAFFGQGTRLTVV.

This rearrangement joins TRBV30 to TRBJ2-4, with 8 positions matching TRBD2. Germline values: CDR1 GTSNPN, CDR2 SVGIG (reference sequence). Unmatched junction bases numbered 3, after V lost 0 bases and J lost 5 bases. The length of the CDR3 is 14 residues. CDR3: CAWSVGAGENIQYF. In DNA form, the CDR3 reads TGTGCCTGGAGTGTCGGAGCGGGGGAAAACATTCAGTACTTC.

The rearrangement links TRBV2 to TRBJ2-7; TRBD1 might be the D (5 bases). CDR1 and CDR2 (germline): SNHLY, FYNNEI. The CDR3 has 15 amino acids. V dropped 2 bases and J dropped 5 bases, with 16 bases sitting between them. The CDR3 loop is CASSEHGRVYDEQYF. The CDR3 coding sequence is TGTGCCAGCAGTGAACACGGCAGGGTATACGACGAGCAGTACTTC. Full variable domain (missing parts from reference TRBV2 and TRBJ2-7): EPEVTQTPSHQVTQMGQEVILRCVPISNHLYFYWYRQILGQKVEFLVSFYNNEISEKSEIFDDQFSVERPDGSNFTLKIRSTKLEDSAMYFCASSEHGRVYDEQYFGPGTRLTVT.

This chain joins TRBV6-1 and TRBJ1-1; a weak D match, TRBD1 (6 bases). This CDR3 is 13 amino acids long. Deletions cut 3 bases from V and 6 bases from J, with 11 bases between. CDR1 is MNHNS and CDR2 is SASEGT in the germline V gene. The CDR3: CASSEQGRAEAFF. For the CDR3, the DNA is TGTGCCAGCAGTGAGCAGGGGCGGGCTGAAGCTTTCTTT.

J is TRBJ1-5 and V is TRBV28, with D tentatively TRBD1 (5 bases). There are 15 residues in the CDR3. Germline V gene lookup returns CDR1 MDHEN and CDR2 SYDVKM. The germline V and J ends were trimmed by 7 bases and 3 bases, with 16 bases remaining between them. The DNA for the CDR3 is TGTGCCAGCATTCTTTTACATGGGGCCAATCAGCCCCAGCATTTT. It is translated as CASILLHGANQPQHF.